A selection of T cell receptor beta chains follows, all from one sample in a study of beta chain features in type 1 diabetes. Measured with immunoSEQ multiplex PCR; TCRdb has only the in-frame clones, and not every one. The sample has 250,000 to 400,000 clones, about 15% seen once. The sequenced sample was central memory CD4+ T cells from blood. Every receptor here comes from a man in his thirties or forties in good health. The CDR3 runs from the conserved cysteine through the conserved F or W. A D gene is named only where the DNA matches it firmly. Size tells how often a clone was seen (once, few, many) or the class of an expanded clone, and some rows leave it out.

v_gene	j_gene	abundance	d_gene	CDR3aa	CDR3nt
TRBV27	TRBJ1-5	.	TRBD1	CASSQGGSGNQPQHF	TGTGCCAGCAGTCAAGGGGGCAGTGGCAATCAGCCCCAGCATTTT
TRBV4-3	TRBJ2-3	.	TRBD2	CASSHRLAGGSDTQYF	TGCGCCAGCAGCCACCGACTAGCGGGGGGGTCAGATACGCAGTATTTT
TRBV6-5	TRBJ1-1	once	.	CASSYARSHHGAEAFF	TGTGCCAGCAGTTACGCTCGGTCTCACCATGGCGCTGAAGCTTTCTTT
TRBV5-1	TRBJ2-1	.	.	CASSLRGGWGYNEQFF	TGCGCCAGCAGCTTGAGGGGCGGTTGGGGATACAATGAGCAGTTCTTC
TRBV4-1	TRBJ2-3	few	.	CASSQHSGDTQYF	TGCGCCAGCAGCCAGCATAGCGGAGATACGCAGTATTTT
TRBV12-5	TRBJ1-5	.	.	CASGLDHQPQHF	TGTGCTAGTGGTTTAGACCATCAGCCCCAGCATTTT
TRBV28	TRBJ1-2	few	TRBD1	CASSQDRAYGYTF	TGTGCCAGCAGTCAGGACAGGGCCTATGGCTACACCTTC
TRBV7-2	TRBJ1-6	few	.	CASREGNSPLHF	TGTGCCAGCAGAGAGGGGAATTCACCCCTCCACTTT
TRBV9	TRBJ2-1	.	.	CASSPTRGYNEQFF	TGTGCCAGCAGTCCAACTAGGGGCTACAATGAGCAGTTCTTC
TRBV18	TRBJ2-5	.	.	CASSHRETQYF	TGTGCCAGCTCACATCGGGAGACCCAGTACTTC
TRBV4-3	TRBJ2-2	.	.	CASSQEWGQNTGELFF	TGCGCCAGCAGCCAAGAGTGGGGACAGAACACCGGGGAGCTGTTTTTT
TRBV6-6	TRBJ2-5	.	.	CASRRDTGQTQYF	TGTGCCAGCCGTCGGGACACCGGCCAGACCCAGTACTTC
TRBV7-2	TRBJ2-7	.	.	CASSAQSGSYEQYF	TGTGCCAGCAGCGCCCAGTCAGGGTCCTACGAGCAGTACTTC
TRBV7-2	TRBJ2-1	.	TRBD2	CASSLGLAGRYNEQFF	TGTGCCAGCAGCTTAGGACTAGCGGGGAGATACAATGAGCAGTTCTTC
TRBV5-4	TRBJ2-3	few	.	CASSSAWDTSTDTQYF	TGTGCCAGCAGCTCTGCTTGGGACACTAGCACAGATACGCAGTATTTT
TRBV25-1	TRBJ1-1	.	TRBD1	CAGSSRDRGLTEAFF	TGTGCCGGCAGTTCGAGGGACAGGGGGCTCACTGAAGCTTTCTTT
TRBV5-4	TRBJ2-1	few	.	CASSQGVGGPLNEQFF	TGTGCCAGCAGCCAAGGCGTTGGGGGGCCCCTCAATGAGCAGTTCTTC
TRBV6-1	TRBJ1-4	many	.	CASRDTDRRNEKLFF	TGTGCCAGCAGGGATACAGATCGTCGTAATGAAAAACTGTTTTTT
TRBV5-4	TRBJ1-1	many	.	CASSQDWNTEAFF	TGTGCCAGCAGCCAGGATTGGAACACTGAAGCTTTCTTT
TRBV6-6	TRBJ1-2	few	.	CASSYSGGLEGYTF	TGTGCCAGCAGTTACTCGGGGGGGCTCGAGGGCTACACCTTC
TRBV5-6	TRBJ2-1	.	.	CASVGLNTYNEQFF	TGTGCCAGCGTTGGACTTAACACCTACAATGAGCAGTTCTTC
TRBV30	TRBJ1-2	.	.	CAWSVGQNTYGYTF	TGTGCCTGGAGTGTAGGGCAGAATACCTATGGCTACACCTTC
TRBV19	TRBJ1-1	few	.	CASINFGWGTEAFF	TGTGCCAGTATCAATTTTGGCTGGGGCACTGAAGCTTTCTTT
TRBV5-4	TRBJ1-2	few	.	CASSSRPQGPGYGYTF	TGTGCCAGCAGCTCGCGGCCGCAGGGACCCGGCTATGGCTACACCTTC
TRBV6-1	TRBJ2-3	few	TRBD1	CASSEPRGQGRDTQYF	TGTGCCAGCAGTGAACCCCGAGGACAGGGAAGGGATACGCAGTATTTT
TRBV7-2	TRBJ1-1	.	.	CASSLDPLRGSAFF	TGTGCCAGCAGCTTAGATCCCCTACGGGGATCAGCTTTCTTT
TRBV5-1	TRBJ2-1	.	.	CASSQDSPPHNEQFF	TGCGCCAGCAGCCAGGACTCCCCTCCCCACAATGAGCAGTTCTTC
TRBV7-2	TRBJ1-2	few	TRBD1	CASSLGGRGRDYGYTF	TGTGCCAGCAGCTTAGGCGGGAGGGGGCGCGACTATGGCTACACCTTC
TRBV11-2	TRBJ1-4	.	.	CASSSGWGLQEKLFF	TGTGCCAGCAGCTCCGGGTGGGGCCTGCAGGAAAAACTGTTTTTT
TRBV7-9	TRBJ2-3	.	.	CASSPRGTDTQYF	TGTGCCAGCAGCCCGCGAGGCACAGATACGCAGTATTTT
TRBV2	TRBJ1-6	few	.	CASRDPWTPANSPLHF	TGTGCCAGCAGGGACCCTTGGACCCCGGCAAATTCACCCCTCCACTTT